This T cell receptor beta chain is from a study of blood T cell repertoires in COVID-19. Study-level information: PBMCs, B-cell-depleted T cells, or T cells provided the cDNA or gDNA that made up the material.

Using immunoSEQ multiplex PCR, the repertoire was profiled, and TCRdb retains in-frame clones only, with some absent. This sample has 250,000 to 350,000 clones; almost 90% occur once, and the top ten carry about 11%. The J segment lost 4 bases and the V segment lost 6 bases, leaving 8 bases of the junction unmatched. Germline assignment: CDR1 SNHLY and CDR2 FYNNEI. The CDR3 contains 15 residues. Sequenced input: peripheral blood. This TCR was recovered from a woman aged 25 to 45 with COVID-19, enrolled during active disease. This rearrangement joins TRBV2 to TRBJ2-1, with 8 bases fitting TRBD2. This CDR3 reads CASSAEREWYNEQFF. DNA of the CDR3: TGTGCCAGCAGCGCTGAGCGGGAGTGGTACAATGAGCAGTTCTTC. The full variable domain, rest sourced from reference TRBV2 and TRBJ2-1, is EPEVTQTPSHQVTQMGQEVILRCVPISNHLYFYWYRQILGQKVEFLVSFYNNEISEKSEIFDDQFSVERPDGSNFTLKIRSTKLEDSAMYFCASSAEREWYNEQFFGPGTRLTVL.